Each of the 23 T cell receptor beta chains below was sequenced from the same sample in a study of T cell repertoires in cytomegalovirus infection. The antigens these receptors bind are not known. TCRdb redid the calling of the reads with MiXCR, one entry per CDR3 protein. The sample carries around 570,000 distinct CDR3 sequences, almost 40% recorded once. This specimen consisted of cultured PBMCs, obtained from culture after CMV antigen stimulation. These receptors were collected from a human donor in good health (CMV status not recorded). Some clones in this sample may be carry-over from other donors' samples.

Only a few counts were recorded for this clonotype. V usage is TRBV12-3 or TRBV12-4 and J usage is TRBJ1-5, with a possible D match to TRBD1 (5 bases). The CDR3 length is 19 residues. V shed 0 bases and J shed 5 bases, with 23 bases lying between them. The CDR3 DNA reads as TGTGCCAGCAGTTTAGCGGGGCTGGGACTAACGAGGTCCCATCAGCCCCAGCATTTT. This translates into CASSLAGLGLTRSHQPQHF.

Ten or more counts support this clonotype. The rearrangement joins TRBV7-8 to TRBJ1-1; D ambiguous. The germline gives CDR1 SGHVS, CDR2 FQNEAQ. The CDR3 loop spans 13 amino acids. V dropped 6 bases and J dropped 2 bases, with 10 bases sitting between them. This CDR3 reads CASSKTLNTEAFF. The CDR3 DNA reads TGTGCCAGCAGTAAGACGCTAAACACTGAAGCTTTCTTT.

The V call is TRBV4-1, the J call TRBJ1-2; 9 bases fit TRBD1. This CDR3 is 15 amino acids long. Germline loops: CDR1 MGHRA, CDR2 YSYEKL. With V trimmed by 1 base and J by 2 bases, 2 bases remained unmatched. The CDR3 protein is CASSQGQGGNYGYTF. CDR3 DNA sequence: TGCGCCAGCAGCCAAGGACAGGGGGGGAACTATGGCTACACCTTC.

The genes are TRBV7-9 and TRBJ1-2; 7 bases match TRBD1. The trim removed 5 bases at V and 4 bases at J, leaving 7 bases unmatched. The CDR3 has 14 amino acids. The germline gives CDR1 SEHNR, CDR2 FQNEAQ (reference sequence). CDR3 loop: CASSISRDSYGYTF. The DNA for the CDR3 is TGTGCCAGCAGCATCAGCCGGGACAGCTATGGCTACACCTTC.

This rearrangement joins TRBV6-8 to TRBJ2-5, with D maybe TRBD1 (6 bases). V was shortened by 6 bases and J by 4 bases, with 18 bases between the two germline ends. The CDR3 covers 15 residues. Germline assignment: CDR1 MNHGY and CDR2 SAAAGT. The CDR3 loop reads CASSLGQRFGETQYF. The CDR3 region has the DNA TGTGCCAGCAGCCTTGGACAGAGGTTCGGAGAGACCCAGTACTTC.

The CDR3 reads CASSLRGLVVDEQFF. The CDR3 nucleotides are TGCGCCAGCAGCCTTAGGGGACTAGTGGTCGATGAGCAGTTCTTC. This chain uses TRBV4-1 with TRBJ2-1, with 8 nucleotides matching TRBD2. This CDR3 spans 15 amino acids. From germline, CDR1 is MGHRA and CDR2 YSYEKL. V trimming: 4 bases; J trimming: 8 bases; junction bases outside the gene matches: 10.

The chain joins TRBV5-4 to TRBJ1-6, with D hard to call. Germline CDR1 SGHNT, CDR2 YYREEE (reference sequence). There are 14 residues in the CDR3. V was trimmed by 1 base and J by 11 bases, leaving 13 bases between them. The CDR3 region has the DNA TGTGCCAGCAGCTTGTACGGGGAAATAGCACCCCTCCACTTT. Translated, it gives CASSLYGEIAPLHF. The variable domain in full, with the rest retrieved from reference TRBV5-4 and TRBJ1-6, is ETGVTQSPTHLIKTRGQQVTLRCSSQSGHNTVSWYQQALGQGPQFIFQYYREEENGRGNFPPRFSGLQFPNYSSELNVNALELDDSALYLCASSLYGEIAPLHFGNGTRLTVT.

The DNA of the CDR3 is TGTGCCAGCAGTTTTTTGGGTGCCGGGGGCTACGAGCAGTACTTC. Protein sequence: CASSFLGAGGYEQYF. The J gene is TRBJ2-7, the V gene TRBV28, with D perhaps TRBD2 (6 bases). The CDR3 sequence is 15 residues long. The germline V and J ends were trimmed by 3 bases and 3 bases, with 15 bases remaining between them. Germline V gene lookup returns CDR1 MDHEN and CDR2 SYDVKM.

This clonotype occurred many times. This chain's CDR3 is CASSLSLSSDEQYF. The CDR3, as DNA: TGTGCCAGCAGCTTAAGCCTCAGTTCGGACGAGCAGTACTTC. J is TRBJ2-7 and V is TRBV7-2, with D hard to call. This CDR3 comprises 14 residues. The germline V and J ends were trimmed by 2 bases and 5 bases, with 13 bases remaining between them. Germline loops: CDR1 SGHTA, CDR2 FQGNSA.

The chain uses TRBV10-3 and TRBJ2-1; TRBD2 agrees at 13 bases. The CDR3 runs 16 residues. In germline, CDR1 is ENHRY, CDR2 SYGVKD. V shed 1 base, J shed 8 bases, and the junction held 5 bases outside the gene matches. The CDR3: CAISEFEGLAGDEQFF. In DNA, the CDR3 is TGTGCCATCAGTGAGTTTGAAGGACTAGCGGGAGATGAGCAGTTCTTC.

This chain links TRBV10-3 with TRBJ2-1; 8 nucleotides match TRBD2. CDR3 length equals 16 residues. CDR1 ENHRY and CDR2 SYGVKD come from the germline V gene. V lost 6 bases, J lost 0 bases, and 7 bases stayed unmatched. The DNA of the CDR3 is TGTGCCATCAGAACCGGGGGGGGCTCCTCCTACAATGAGCAGTTCTTC. It encodes CAIRTGGGSSYNEQFF.

The chain joins TRBV2 to TRBJ2-5; D remains ambiguous. The V and J ends lost 2 bases and 4 bases respectively, with 5 bases between them. The CDR3 is made up of 12 amino acids. Germline CDR1 reads SNHLY; CDR2 reads FYNNEI. The CDR3 is CASSELGETQYF. CDR3 coding DNA: TGTGCCAGCAGTGAACTGGGAGAGACCCAGTACTTC.

V usage is TRBV11-1 and J usage is TRBJ2-5; 11 nucleotides agree with TRBD2. The CDR3 sequence is 17 residues long. Trimming removed 5 bases from V and 0 bases from J; junction bases left unmatched: 8. CDR1 is SGHAT and CDR2 is FQDESV in the germline V gene (reference sequence). The CDR3 nucleotides read TGTGCCAGCAGCCGTACTAGCGGGGGATCTTACCAAGAGACCCAGTACTTC. Protein: CASSRTSGGSYQETQYF.

The chain employs TRBV6-2 or TRBV6-3 and TRBJ2-1; D unresolved. Per germline, CDR1 MNHEY and CDR2 SVGEGT. The V end was cut by 3 bases, the J end by 2 bases, with 8 bases between. The CDR3 has 14 amino acids. The CDR3 loop is CASSYQRPYNEQFF. The CDR3 coding sequence is TGTGCCAGCAGTTATCAGCGCCCCTACAATGAGCAGTTCTTC.

The chain has TRBV2 and TRBJ2-1; D may correspond to TRBD1 or TRBD2 (5 bases each). CDR3 length equals 16 residues. Trimming left V 5 bases short and J 0 bases short, with 14 bases between. From germline, CDR1 is SNHLY and CDR2 FYNNEI. The CDR3, as DNA: TGTGCCAGCAGTCAGCACGGGGCTACCTCCTACAATGAGCAGTTCTTC. It yields the protein CASSQHGATSYNEQFF.

V gene TRBV7-2 combines with J gene TRBJ2-1, with 10 bases that match TRBD2. The CDR3 contains 16 residues. Germline trimming cut 7 bases from V and 2 bases from J; bases unmatched to any gene: 8. Germline CDR1 and CDR2: SGHTA and FQGNSA. The CDR3 spells CASTGSGRAPYNEQFF. CDR3 coding DNA: TGTGCCAGCACCGGGAGCGGGAGGGCCCCCTACAATGAGCAGTTCTTC.

This clonotype appeared a few times. The chain employs TRBV20-1 and TRBJ2-5; the match to TRBD2 covers 11 bases. CDR3 length: 15 amino acids. CDR1 DFQATT and CDR2 SNEGSKA come from the germline V gene (reference sequence). Trimming took 5 bases from V and 0 from J; bases not matched to a gene: 5. This chain's CDR3 is CSAPGLAGHQETQYF. The CDR3 bases are TGCAGTGCTCCTGGACTAGCGGGTCACCAAGAGACCCAGTACTTC.

The chain combines TRBV7-2 with TRBJ2-7; 8 bases are shared with TRBD2. The CDR3 extends over 15 amino acids. Trimming cost V 2 bases and J 1 base; bases outside gene matches: 4. Germline loops: CDR1 SGHTA, CDR2 FQGNSA. In DNA, the CDR3 is TGTGCCAGCAGCTTAACGGCGGGGGGTTCCTACGAGCAGTACTTC. Translated, it gives CASSLTAGGSYEQYF. Drawing the rest from reference TRBV7-2 and TRBJ2-7, the complete variable domain is GAGVSQSPSNKVTEKGKDVELRCDPISGHTALYWYRQSLGQGLEFLIYFQGNSAPDKSGLPSDRFSAERTGGSVSTLTIQRTQQEDSAVYLCASSLTAGGSYEQYFGPGTRLTVT.

This clonotype has a handful of counts. The chain carries TRBV7-9 and TRBJ2-1; D remains unclear. The germline V gene has CDR1 SEHNR and CDR2 FQNEAQ (reference sequence). There are 17 residues in the CDR3. Deletions cut 5 bases from V and 1 base from J, with 18 bases between. As DNA, the CDR3 is TGTGCCAGCAGCCCAGAGCCCCCGGACCCGTCCTACAATGAGCAGTTCTTC. Its translation is CASSPEPPDPSYNEQFF.

This clonotype was found a few times. V and J are TRBV6-1 and TRBJ1-1; D is unclear. The V gene lost 3 bases and the J gene lost 9 bases, with 17 bases spanning the gap. The CDR3 has 14 residues. Germline CDR1 is MNHNS and CDR2 is SASEGT. The CDR3 is CASSDGDPLGQAFF. The DNA of the CDR3 is TGTGCCAGCAGTGACGGAGATCCGCTCGGTCAAGCTTTCTTT.

The chain combines TRBV10-3 with TRBJ2-3; possibly TRBD2 for D (5 bases). This CDR3 contains 13 residues. Germline values: CDR1 ENHRY, CDR2 SYGVKD. Trimming left V 10 bases short and J 4 bases short, with 15 bases between. CDR3 sequence (DNA): TGTGCCACAAGAGCGGTAGTGGCAGATACGCAGTATTTT. Protein: CATRAVVADTQYF.

The chain employs TRBV5-1 and TRBJ2-3; tentatively, D is TRBD2 (5 bases). Germline lookup yields CDR1 SGHRS and CDR2 YFSETQ. V lost 1 base and J 6 bases, leaving 12 bases between the germline ends. This CDR3 has 14 residues. CDR3 sequence: CASSLLVRGDTQYF. The CDR3 DNA sequence: TGCGCCAGCAGCTTGCTAGTCCGAGGGGATACGCAGTATTTT.

This clonotype has a handful of counts. In nucleotides, the CDR3 is TGTGCCAGCAGTAAAGAAAACCCGGGCCTAGGTCTTGGCTACACCTTC. Translated, it gives CASSKENPGLGLGYTF. The gene calls are TRBV6-5 and TRBJ1-2; D unclear. CDR1 is MNHEY and CDR2 is SVGAGI in the germline V gene. This CDR3 is built from 16 residues. V gave up 5 bases and J gave up 7 bases, with 23 bases separating them.